This T cell receptor beta chain was obtained from a study of blood T cell repertoires in COVID-19. The wider study: Some COVID-19 samples were acute and others convalescent; all came from the United States, Italy and Spain.

Ages ranged from about 18 to 89 years, with residence in about 23 US areas. Libraries were prepared by immunoSEQ multiplex PCR; TCRdb keeps only in-frame clonotypes and omits some of them. This sample has about 480,000 clones, with 87% found just once. The CDR3 is 17 amino acids. Germline V gives CDR1 SGDLS, CDR2 YYNGEE. After removal of 3 bases from V and 0 bases from J, the junction contained 6 bases not matched to a gene. This TCR derives from a young woman with acute COVID-19. The rearrangement links TRBV9 to TRBJ2-2; 9 bases line up with TRBD1. Sequenced material: PBMCs or T cells enriched from blood (not recorded which). The CDR3 DNA reads as TGTGCCAGCAGCGCCTCAAACAGGGGGCCGAACACCGGGGAGCTGTTTTTT. Translating it yields CASSASNRGPNTGELFF.